This T cell receptor beta chain was recovered during a study of monozygotic twins with inflammatory bowel disease. Regarding the study as a whole: No difference in repertoire similarity was seen between concordant and discordant twins, possibly because power was limited.

TCRdb reprocessed the 5' RACE reads and stores each CDR3 protein as one record, lacking DNA. In total, the table holds around 370,000 distinct CDR3 sequences. Remarks on this clonotype: The antigen is unknown.

The sequenced sample consisted of blood. The sequence derives from a human donor with ulcerative colitis or Crohn's disease, or a healthy co-twin of an affected twin (not recorded which).

The CDR3 reads CAISPGTGNNEQFF. This chain joins TRBV10-3 and TRBJ2-1; TCRdb's assignment of TRBD1 cannot be checked, as there is no DNA. The length of the CDR3 is 14 residues. Germline CDR1 reads ENHRY; CDR2 reads SYGVKD.